The 20 T cell receptor beta chains reported below all come from one sample, sequenced in a study of shared clonotypes between healthy human individuals. The table came from immunoSEQ multiplex PCR; TCRdb's copy has only in-frame clones and leaves some out. The sample records under 2.5 million clones, 85% to 95% being singletons. The sequenced material came from naive CD4+ T cells from PBMCs. As for subset: CD45RA+ positively selected. The receptors here all came from a man between 18 and 35 years old in good health. Some clones in this sample may be carry-over from other donors' samples.

The rearrangement uses TRBV7-2 and TRBJ2-5, with 7 bases fitting TRBD2. The CDR3 runs 14 residues. CDR1 SGHTA and CDR2 FQGNSA come from the germline V gene. V trimming: 5 bases; J trimming: 1 base; junction bases outside the gene matches: 4. CDR3 residues: CASSLTSVQETQYF. DNA for the CDR3: TGTGCCAGCAGCCTCACTAGCGTCCAAGAGACCCAGTACTTC.

As to this clone: At the DNA level, this CDR3 is encoded by other sequences in the same sample as well. This chain uses TRBV30 with TRBJ1-5; 7 positions agree with TRBD1. J gave up 7 bases and V 0 bases, and 6 bases lay outside the gene matches. CDR3 length: 14 amino acids. Looked up from germline, CDR1 is GTSNPN and CDR2 is SVGIG (reference sequence). DNA of the CDR3: TGTGCCTGGAGTGTACAAGGGGGCGGACAGCCCCAGCATTTT. This sequence encodes CAWSVQGGGQPQHF.

The CDR3 coding sequence is TGTGCCAGCAGAATAGGGGGAGCGGGTAATGAAAAACTGTTTTTT. Residues: CASRIGGAGNEKLFF. The V call is TRBV5-3, the J call TRBJ1-4; a weak D match, TRBD1 (6 bases). TRBV5-3 is annotated as an ORF whose role is uncertain. Trimming cost V 8 bases and J 4 bases, with 18 bases left between them. The length of the CDR3 is 15 residues.

The chain has TRBV7-9 and TRBJ1-5; 10 bases match TRBD1. This CDR3 region has 18 residues. CDR1 and CDR2 from the germline V gene are SEHNR and FQNEAQ (reference sequence). Trimming removed 3 bases from V and 1 base from J; junction bases left unmatched: 9. CDR3 sequence: CASSLGTGVTRSNQPQHF. The CDR3 DNA sequence: TGTGCCAGCAGCTTGGGGACAGGGGTAACGAGGAGCAATCAGCCCCAGCATTTT. The full variable domain, with the rest looked up from reference TRBV7-9 and TRBJ1-5, is DTGVSQNPRHKITKRGQNVTFRCDPISEHNRLYWYRQTLGQGPEFLTYFQNEAQLEKSRLLSDRFSAERPKGSFSTLEIQRTEQGDSAMYLCASSLGTGVTRSNQPQHFGDGTRLSIL.

The chain employs TRBV19 and TRBJ2-7; tentative D call: TRBD2 (7 bases). The germline CDR1 and CDR2 sequences are LNHDA and SQIVND (reference sequence). The CDR3 spans 12 residues. The germline V and J ends were trimmed by 6 bases and 7 bases, with 13 bases remaining between them. The CDR3 DNA is TGTGCCAGTAGCCTAAGCGGGACAGAGCAGTACTTC. As protein: CASSLSGTEQYF. Supplemented by reference TRBV19 and TRBJ2-7, the full variable domain reads DGGITQSPKYLFRKEGQNVTLSCEQNLNHDAMYWYRQDPGQGLRLIYYSQIVNDFQKGDIAEGYSVSREKKESFPLTVTSAQKNPTAFYLCASSLSGTEQYFGPGTRLTVT.

The chain employs TRBV29-1 and TRBJ1-2; no reliable D call. V lost 2 bases to trimming and J lost 5 bases, with 12 bases between them. CDR1 SQVTM and CDR2 ANQGSEA come from the germline V gene. The CDR3 contains 13 residues. This CDR3 is CSVEPQTTYGYTF. CDR3 coding DNA: TGCAGCGTTGAACCGCAGACCACTTATGGCTACACCTTC.

The chain recombines TRBV7-3 with TRBJ2-3; D is unclear. CDR1 is SGHTA, CDR2 FQGTGA, per germline. The CDR3 runs to 14 residues. V lost 1 base and J 2 bases, leaving 7 bases between the germline ends. Written as DNA, the CDR3 is TGTGCCAGCAGCTTAAACTCTCACACAGATACGCAGTATTTT. It translates to CASSLNSHTDTQYF.

The chain is built from TRBV18 and TRBJ2-7; D not resolved. The CDR3 runs to 14 residues. The germline CDR1 and CDR2 sequences are KGHSH and LQKENI. Trimming cost V 2 bases and J 5 bases, with 13 bases left between them. The CDR3 sequence: CASSPNLPPNEQYF. In DNA, the CDR3 is TGTGCCAGCTCACCAAATTTGCCCCCGAACGAGCAGTACTTC.

As to this clone: Within the sample, other DNA sequences also encode this same CDR3. The chain is built from TRBV18 and TRBJ2-2; no clear D gene. Trimming removed 3 bases at V and 5 bases at J, with 4 bases between. CDR1 KGHSH and CDR2 LQKENI come from the germline V gene. The CDR3 spans 12 residues. The CDR3 nucleotides are TGTGCCAGCTCACCTGGAACCGGGGAGCTGTTTTTT. The encoded protein is CASSPGTGELFF.

This clone occurred once. The J gene is TRBJ2-2, the V gene TRBV5-4, with D perhaps TRBD1 (5 bases). Germline V gives CDR1 SGHNT, CDR2 YYREEE (reference sequence). V gave up 7 bases and J gave up 4 bases, with 17 bases separating them. There are 15 residues in the CDR3. The CDR3 DNA is TGTGCCAGCGGGGCGACTTCGACGGGCACCGGGGAGCTGTTTTTT. It is translated as CASGATSTGTGELFF.

Comment on this clone: This specimen includes other DNA sequences encoding the same CDR3. This chain links TRBV7-9 with TRBJ2-2; unclear D gene. Trimming stripped 3 bases from V and 0 bases from J, with 11 bases between. The CDR3 contains 16 residues. CDR1 is SEHNR, CDR2 FQNEAQ, per germline (reference sequence). In DNA, the CDR3 is TGTGCCAGCAGCTTTAGAGGACCGACGAACACCGGGGAGCTGTTTTTT. Translated, it gives CASSFRGPTNTGELFF.

The chain is built from TRBV7-2 and TRBJ2-5; D might be TRBD1 or TRBD2, each matching 6 bases. CDR1 is SGHTA, CDR2 FQGNSA, per germline. Trimming left V 1 base short and J 4 bases short, with 13 bases between. The CDR3 runs 15 residues. The CDR3 DNA is TGTGCCAGCAGCTTAGACGGGGGCGCGGGAGAGACCCAGTACTTC. It encodes CASSLDGGAGETQYF.

This sequence joins TRBV19 and TRBJ1-1, with a tentative D call TRBD1 (6 bases). V was trimmed by 5 bases and J by 3 bases, leaving 13 bases between them. Germline V gene data show CDR1 as LNHDA and CDR2 as SQIVND (reference sequence). The length of the CDR3 is 14 residues. The CDR3 bases are TGTGCCAGTAGTCAGGGGTGGGATTACACTGAAGCTTTCTTT. It specifies CASSQGWDYTEAFF. The full variable domain, with the rest looked up from reference TRBV19 and TRBJ1-1, is DGGITQSPKYLFRKEGQNVTLSCEQNLNHDAMYWYRQDPGQGLRLIYYSQIVNDFQKGDIAEGYSVSREKKESFPLTVTSAQKNPTAFYLCASSQGWDYTEAFFGQGTRLTVV.

The chain couples TRBV6-6 to TRBJ2-7, with 11 bases that match TRBD2. CDR3 length: 15 amino acids. After removal of 6 bases from V and 2 bases from J, the junction contained 6 bases not matched to a gene. The germline V gene has CDR1 MNHNY and CDR2 SVGAGI (reference sequence). CDR3 loop: CASRPGTSGTYEQYF. The CDR3 coding sequence is TGTGCCAGCAGACCCGGGACTAGCGGTACCTACGAGCAGTACTTC.

This rearrangement joins TRBV10-3 to TRBJ1-2, with D unresolved. V was shortened by 2 bases and J by 4 bases, with 11 bases between the two germline ends. This CDR3 contains 14 residues. CDR1 ENHRY and CDR2 SYGVKD come from the germline V gene. The CDR3 is CAISEAPPSYGYTF. DNA of the CDR3: TGTGCCATCAGTGAGGCCCCCCCCTCCTATGGCTACACCTTC.

This clone is a singleton in its sample. The chain uses TRBV4-3 and TRBJ2-3, with 8 bases lining up with TRBD2. V lost 4 bases to trimming and J lost 3 bases; unmatched junction nucleotides: 6. CDR3 size: 15 residues. Germline values: CDR1 LGHNA, CDR2 YSLEER. CDR3 in DNA: TGCGCCAGCAGCCTCGGGACTAGTTGGACAGATACGCAGTATTTT. It specifies CASSLGTSWTDTQYF.

The chain has TRBV2 and TRBJ2-7; 8 nucleotides line up with TRBD1. The J segment lost 0 bases and the V segment lost 8 bases, leaving 6 bases of the junction unmatched. In germline, CDR1 is SNHLY, CDR2 FYNNEI. This CDR3 has 14 amino acids. The CDR3: CASGRTGSSYEQYF. The CDR3 nucleotides are TGTGCCAGCGGAAGGACAGGGAGCTCCTACGAGCAGTACTTC.

V usage is TRBV7-2 and J usage is TRBJ2-1; no firm D call. Per germline, CDR1 SGHTA and CDR2 FQGNSA. Trimming left V 4 bases short and J 3 bases short, with 13 bases between. There are 15 residues in the CDR3. CDR3 amino acids: CASSSTGQVYNEQFF. DNA of the CDR3: TGTGCCAGCAGCTCTACCGGCCAAGTCTACAATGAGCAGTTCTTC.

This rearrangement joins TRBV9 to TRBJ2-5; D ambiguous. Trimming took 0 bases from V and 4 from J, leaving 16 bases between them. The V gene's germline CDR1 is SGDLS and CDR2 YYNGEE. This CDR3 comprises 16 residues. CDR3 amino acids: CASSVVWGGSGETQYF. The DNA for the CDR3 is TGTGCCAGCAGCGTAGTATGGGGTGGCAGTGGAGAGACCCAGTACTTC.

This clone was found once. The V call is TRBV4-3, the J call TRBJ2-3; TRBD1 matches 8 bases. The CDR3 consists of 18 residues. V was pared by 0 bases and J by 1 base, with 9 bases of the junction left unmatched. The germline V gene encodes CDR1 LGHNA and CDR2 YSLEER. The CDR3 sequence: CASSQERDRLGGTDTQYF. For the CDR3, the DNA is TGCGCCAGCAGCCAAGAGCGGGACAGGCTCGGTGGCACAGATACGCAGTATTTT.